Sequencing of this TCR beta chain was carried out in a study of blood T cells in healthy people across ages. About the research overall: Per two T cells, about one barcoded beta molecule was captured through template switching.

Each sample had at least 6.5 million PBMCs isolated. General observations from the study: The recorded TCR beta diversity per million T cells decreased in a roughly linear manner with age.

A word on this clonotype: The antigen is undetermined.

The use of a sample-barcoded 5' primer and a J-beta primer mix characterized a second PCR of roughly 7 to 11 cycles. TCRdb reanalysed the 5' RACE reads using MiXCR and keeps one entry per CDR3 protein. The table shows 700,000 to 950,000 distinct CDR3 sequences, with more than 45% occurring only once. This CDR3 spans 16 amino acids. Trimming removed 6 bases from V and 1 base from J, with 16 bases in between. This sequence joins TRBV12-3 or TRBV12-4 and TRBJ1-5; D may be TRBD1 (6 bases). This receptor was identified in a man aged 25-40 years in good health. The source material was blood. Written as DNA, the CDR3 is TGTGCCAGCAGGCCGGACCAAGGGGGAAGCAATCAGCCCCAGCATTTT. It encodes CASRPDQGGSNQPQHF.